This TCR beta chain was sequenced for a study of T cell clonotyping in hematopoietic cell transplantation. The study's findings and limits: Broader posttransplant TCR repertoire diversity was predicted by graft donor and pretransplant recipient Inverse Simpson Index values. CD4 and CD8 repertoire contributions could not be separated without sorting. After transplant, recipient diversity fell while pathologically expanded clonotypes grew through day 180.

Note on this clone: The antigen is not known.

Repertoires were generated with immunoSEQ multiplex PCR, while TCRdb's copy carries only in-frame clones and drops some. The sample carries fewer than 4,500 clones, over 85% recorded once. Samples: about 28 days before transplant, then days 30, 100 and 180 after. This CDR3 has 15 amino acids. V shed 7 bases and J 0 bases; nucleotides not matched to a gene: 6. Germline assignment: CDR1 SGHTS and CDR2 YDEGEE. This TCR was sampled from a male patient aged 70-79 years who had an allogeneic stem cell transplant from an unrelated donor, so T cells may come from the graft donor. Some clones in this sample may be carry-over from other donors' samples. The material was peripheral blood mononuclear cells, obtained 30 days after allogeneic stem cell transplant. The genes are TRBV5-8 and TRBJ1-5; TRBD1 matches at 8 bases. CDR3 in amino acids: CASGTGEYSNQPQHF. The CDR3 bases are TGTGCCAGCGGGACAGGAGAATATAGCAATCAGCCCCAGCATTTT.